This entry describes one T cell receptor beta chain. The data derive from a study of spatial heterogeneity in lung cancer. Study at large: A consistent excess of beta-chain over alpha-chain sequences was detected.

V was cut by 1 base and J by 3 bases, with 7 bases left in between. The CDR3 runs to 13 residues. The V gene's germline CDR1 is SGHVS and CDR2 FNYEAQ. As for time point: sample taken at primary tumor resection. Unsorted whole RNA samples from tumor, nontumor lung or frozen PBMC were sequenced. One entry per CDR3 protein results from TCRdb running MiXCR on the 5' RACE reads. The table records approximately 47,000 distinct CDR3 sequences, about 7.6% of them present only once. The chain couples TRBV7-6 to TRBJ2-7; D possibly uses TRBD1 or TRBD2 (5 bases each). Specimen: PBMCs, collected at surgery. This receptor was obtained from a female donor with early-stage non-small cell lung cancer. The CDR3 bases are TGTGCCAGCAGCTTAGGAGGGGACTACGAGCAGTACTTC. Amino acids: CASSLGGDYEQYF.